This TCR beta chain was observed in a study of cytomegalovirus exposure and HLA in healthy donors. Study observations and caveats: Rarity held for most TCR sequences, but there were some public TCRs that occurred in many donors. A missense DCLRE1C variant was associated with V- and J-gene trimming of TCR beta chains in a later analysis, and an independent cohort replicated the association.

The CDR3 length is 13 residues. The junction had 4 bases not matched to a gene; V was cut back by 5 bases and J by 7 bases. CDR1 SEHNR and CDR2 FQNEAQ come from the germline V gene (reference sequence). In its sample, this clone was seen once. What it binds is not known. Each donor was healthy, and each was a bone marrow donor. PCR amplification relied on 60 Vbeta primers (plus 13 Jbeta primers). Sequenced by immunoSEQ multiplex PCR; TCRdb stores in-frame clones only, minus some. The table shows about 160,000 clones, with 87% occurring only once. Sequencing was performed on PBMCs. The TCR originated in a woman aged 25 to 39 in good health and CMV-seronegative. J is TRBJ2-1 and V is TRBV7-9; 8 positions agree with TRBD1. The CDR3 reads CASSLNRGNEQFF. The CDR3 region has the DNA TGTGCCAGCAGCCTTAACAGGGGGAATGAGCAGTTCTTC.